These 30 T cell receptor beta chains originate from one sample sequenced in a study of tumor and adjacent non-tumor tissue in lung cancer. This sample's RNA came from whole unsorted tissue. The library came from three nested PCR rounds adapted from ARM-PCR protocols. TCRdb processed the multiplex PCR reads anew with MiXCR; each CDR3 protein has one entry. Here the sample spans fewer than 85,000 distinct CDR3 sequences, 65% to 90% being singletons. The sequenced sample was lung tumor tissue. Every receptor here comes from a woman between 50 and 59 years old with non-small cell lung cancer.

For this clonotype: Relative to the germline gene, one junction end is altered; a read error may explain this. This chain uses TRBV12-3 or TRBV12-4 with TRBJ2-2; 11 bases fit TRBD1. The CDR3 has 15 residues. The CDR3 nucleotides are TGTGCCAGCAGTGGACAGGGGGCTTTGACCGGGGAGTTGTTTTTT. It yields the protein CASSGQGALTGELFF.

About this clonotype itself: One end of the junction varies from germline; a read error may be responsible. The rearrangement uses TRBV5-5 and TRBJ1-5; D uncertain. The germline gives CDR1 SGHKS, CDR2 YYEKEE (reference sequence). The CDR3 has 14 residues. CDR3 nucleotide sequence: TGTGCCAGTAGCGGGCGGGGTTTCGTCCAGCCCCAGCGTTTT. This translates into CASSGRGFVQPQRF.

On this clonotype: The junction departs from germline at one end; a sequencing error may be responsible. The CDR3, as DNA: TGCAGCGTTCGCGACAGCGAAGAGACCCAATACTTC. It specifies CSVRDSEETQYF. The chain has TRBV29-1 and TRBJ2-5, with a tentative D call TRBD1 (5 bases). The CDR3 sequence is 12 residues long. CDR1 and CDR2 (germline): SQVTM, ANQGSEA.

Details on this clonotype: The CDR3 does not close with the conserved phenylalanine or tryptophan, likely indicating a read error. The J gene is TRBJ2-1, the V gene TRBV24-1; TRBD2 matches at 14 bases. This CDR3 has 16 amino acids. Germline values: CDR1 KGHDR, CDR2 SFDVKD. The CDR3 sequence is CVTSDRLAGGLNEQFL. In DNA, the CDR3 is TGTGTCACCAGTGACCGACTAGCGGGAGGGTTGAATGAACAGTTCCTC.

Comment on this clonotype: As the CDR3 is not closed by the conserved phenylalanine or tryptophan, this likely results from a read error. It is unclear where the CDR3 begins or ends on the DNA, so no DNA is shown, and the CDR3 is as TCRdb lists it. The CDR3 loop is CASSTGTGRQSPHL. The chain couples TRBV6-2 or TRBV6-3 to TRBJ1-5; the table calls TRBD1, which could not be checked here. The CDR3 totals 14 residues, both ends included. Germline CDR1 reads MNHEY; CDR2 reads SVGEGT.

Of note for this clonotype: One end of the junction does not line up with germline, which may come from a read error. J is TRBJ1-5 and V is TRBV7-2; D perhaps matches TRBD1 (5 bases). The CDR3 is 15 amino acids. Germline assignment: CDR1 SGHTA and CDR2 FQGNSA. This CDR3 is CAGSSGTESNQPQHF. The CDR3 DNA sequence: TGTGCCGGCAGCTCCGGGACGGAGAGCAATCAGCCCCAGCATTTT. The variable domain in full, completed from reference TRBV7-2 and TRBJ1-5, reads GAGVSQSPSNKVTEKGKDVELRCDPISGHTALYWYRQSLGQGLEFLIYFQGNSAPDKSGLPSDRFSAERTGGSVSTLTIQRTQQEDSAVYLCAGSSGTESNQPQHFGDGTRLSIL.

This rearrangement joins TRBV20-1 to TRBJ1-5; a possible D gene is TRBD1 (6 bases). The CDR3 runs 12 residues. V shed 5 bases and J shed 12 bases, with 17 bases lying between them. Per the germline V gene, CDR1 is DFQATT and CDR2 is SNEGSKA (reference sequence). The CDR3 DNA reads TGCAGTGCTGCGGCAGGGGATCGGCTCCAGCATTTT. It codes for CSAAAGDRLQHF.

Relative to its sample, this clonotype is medium-sized. This chain joins TRBV11-2 and TRBJ2-1; perhaps TRBD2 as D (6 bases). Trimming removed 5 bases from V and 9 bases from J, with 14 bases in between. In germline, CDR1 is SGHAT, CDR2 FQNNGV. The CDR3 has 13 amino acids. The CDR3 region has the DNA TGTGCCAGCAGCCTAATGGACGGGAGTGAGCAGTTCTTC. Translating it yields CASSLMDGSEQFF.

By proportion, this clonotype is medium-sized (0.01 to 0.1%). The J gene is TRBJ2-3, the V gene TRBV6-5; 13 nucleotides match TRBD2. The CDR3 totals 19 residues. Germline values: CDR1 MNHEY, CDR2 SVGAGI. Unmatched junction bases numbered 13, after V lost 2 bases and J lost 5 bases. CDR3 sequence: CASSYRGPGLAGRLDTQYF. The CDR3, as DNA: TGTGCCAGCAGTTACAGGGGGCCGGGACTAGCGGGAAGACTAGATACGCAGTATTTT.

As regards this clonotype: At one of its ends the junction is not consistent with the germline gene, which may arise from a read error. V gene TRBV29-1 combines with J gene TRBJ1-1; D is unresolved. The CDR3 runs 13 residues. Germline V gives CDR1 SQVTM, CDR2 ANQGSEA. The CDR3 reads CGVIFSGLPEAFF. The CDR3 nucleotides are TGCGGCGTTATTTTCTCCGGGCTCCCTGAAGCTTTCTTT. Looking up the rest from reference TRBV29-1 and TRBJ1-1 gives the full variable domain: SAVISQKPSRDICQRGTSLTIQCQVDSQVTMMFWYRQQPGQSLTLIATANQGSEATYESGFVIDKFPISRPNLTFSTLTVSNMSPEDSSIYLCGVIFSGLPEAFFGQGTRLTVV.

On this clonotype itself: A much larger clone differs by one base, so this may be a read error. The V call is TRBV30, the J call TRBJ1-6; maybe TRBD1 (5 bases). Trimming left V 4 bases short and J 10 bases short, with 17 bases between. This CDR3 has 14 amino acids. CDR1 and CDR2 from the germline V gene are GTSNPN and SVGIG (reference sequence). This CDR3 is CAWIVTAEGSPLHF. The CDR3 nucleotides are TGTGCCTGGATTGTGACAGCGGAAGGATCACCCCTCCACTTT.

This clonotype was counted between two and nine times. One end of the junction is discordant with germline, which a read error may explain. This chain joins TRBV12-3 or TRBV12-4 and TRBJ2-3, with 9 bases aligning to TRBD1. The CDR3 runs 16 residues. In nucleotides, the CDR3 is TGTGCCAGTAGTTTTAAGGGGACAGGGAACACAGATACGCAATATTTT. Its protein is CASSFKGTGNTDTQYF.

Remarks on this clonotype: One end of the junction fails to match germline, which may point to a read error. The chain joins TRBV29-1 to TRBJ1-1; D gene unclear. Germline CDR1 SQVTM, CDR2 ANQGSEA. The CDR3 length is 14 residues. For the CDR3, the DNA is TGCAGCGTTGCAAACGCCGCCATGAACACTGAAGCTTTGTTT. Protein sequence: CSVANAAMNTEALF.

A note on this clonotype: Since the CDR3 does not end with the conserved phenylalanine or tryptophan, this likely comes from a read error. This chain uses TRBV6-1 with TRBJ2-1, with D unresolved. The germline gives CDR1 MNHNS, CDR2 SASEGT. This CDR3 has 17 residues. CDR3 protein: CASTSSVGSFSYNEQFI. CDR3 in DNA: TGTGCTAGCACCTCCAGTGTGGGCAGCTTCTCCTACAATGAGCAGTTCATC.

With respect to this clonotype: As the CDR3 is not closed by the conserved phenylalanine or tryptophan, this likely results from a read error. The rearrangement links TRBV11-2 to TRBJ2-7, with 8 bases that match TRBD2. CDR3 size: 16 residues. From germline, CDR1 is SGHAT and CDR2 FQNNGV. In DNA, the CDR3 is TGTGCCAGCAGGCTAAGAGAACTAGCGGTCTCGGACGAACAGTACTGC. Amino acid sequence: CASRLRELAVSDEQYC.

Concerning this clonotype: The junction does not match germline at one end; this may be a read error. CDR3 protein: CSVLWTDHETQYF. CDR3 nucleotide sequence: TGCAGCGTTCTGTGGACAGACCATGAGACCCAGTACTTC. The rearrangement joins TRBV29-1 to TRBJ2-5; perhaps TRBD1 as D (6 bases). CDR1 is SQVTM, CDR2 ANQGSEA, per germline. CDR3 length: 13 amino acids.

The rearrangement links TRBV5-1 to TRBJ1-6; unclear D gene. There are 16 residues in the CDR3. Trimming stripped 2 bases from V and 17 bases from J, with 26 bases between. Germline V gives CDR1 SGHRS, CDR2 YFSETQ. CDR3 nucleotides: TGCGCCAGCAGCTTATTTGAGAGCTCCTATAATTCACTCATCCACTTT. It specifies CASSLFESSYNSLIHF.

Of note for this clonotype: Relative to the germline gene, one junction end is altered; a read error may explain this. The CDR3 is CASSSGQTRGPQYF. Written as DNA, the CDR3 is TGTGCAAGCAGCTCCGGACAGACCCGGGGGCCCCAGTACTTC. The chain carries TRBV11-2 and TRBJ2-5; either TRBD1 or TRBD2 may fit D (6 bases each). Per the germline V gene, CDR1 is SGHAT and CDR2 is FQNNGV. This CDR3 spans 14 amino acids.

Notes on this clonotype: A much more abundant neighbour one base away suggests this may be a read error. This sequence joins TRBV28 and TRBJ1-1, with D tentatively TRBD1 (5 bases). The CDR3 spans 13 residues. Germline loops: CDR1 MDHEN, CDR2 SYDVKM. The CDR3 DNA reads TGTGTCAGCAGTATCAGGGTGAGCACTGAAGCTTTCTTT. This sequence encodes CVSSIRVSTEAFF.

This clonotype has just one count. The junction departs from germline at one end; a sequencing error may be responsible. The chain links TRBV11-1 to TRBJ2-7; possibly TRBD1 or TRBD2 for D (5 bases each). This CDR3 is built from 15 residues. Germline V gives CDR1 SGHAT, CDR2 FQDESV (reference sequence). The CDR3 bases are TGTGCCATCAGCTACGAAATAGCGACAGATTGCGAGCAATACTTC. The encoded protein is CAISYEIATDCEQYF.

On this clonotype itself: One end of the junction does not line up with germline, which may come from a read error. The rearrangement uses TRBV5-5 and TRBJ2-1, with 10 bases identical to TRBD1. The CDR3 sequence is 16 residues long. Looked up from germline, CDR1 is SGHKS and CDR2 is YYEKEE (reference sequence). The CDR3 sequence: CGSRSLGTGDPNEQFF. In DNA, the CDR3 is TGTGGCAGCAGGTCCCTAGGGACAGGGGATCCCAATGAGCAGTTCTTC.

As for this clonotype: At one end, the junction sequence differs from germline, possibly due to a read error. This sequence joins TRBV6-5 and TRBJ2-5; no reliable D call. This CDR3 has 13 amino acids. Germline CDR1 reads MNHEY; CDR2 reads SVGAGI. The CDR3 region has the DNA TGTGCTAGCAGTTACGGTGAGGAGGAGACCCAGTACTTC. It specifies CASSYGEEETQYF.

To note about this clonotype: A much larger clone is a single base away; this may be a read error. The chain combines TRBV20-1 with TRBJ2-3; 7 nucleotides align to TRBD2. The CDR3 has 14 residues. Germline values: CDR1 DFQATT, CDR2 SNEGSKA (reference sequence). Here the CDR3 DNA reads TGCAATGCGGTAGGCGGACTAGTTATAGATACGCAGTATTTT. Protein: CNAVGGLVIDTQYF.

Comment on this clonotype: In this CDR3 the conserved last residue, phenylalanine or tryptophan, is missing, so a read error is likely. The V and J genes are TRBV29-1 and TRBJ2-1; 9 bases are shared with TRBD1. CDR3 length: 16 residues. The V segment lost 8 bases and the J segment 5 bases; nucleotides outside the gene matches: 16. CDR1 is SQVTM, CDR2 ANQGSEA, per germline. The CDR3 loop reads CSSNAGKDRGNNEQFS. In DNA, the CDR3 is TGCAGCTCTAATGCCGGGAAGGACAGGGGAAACAATGAGCAGTTCTCC.

There are a few counts of this clonotype. It may be a read error: a sequence one base away is much more abundant. J is TRBJ2-2 and V is TRBV7-3; D tentatively reads TRBD1 or TRBD2 (6 bases each). This CDR3 is 13 amino acids long. Germline CDR1 reads SGHTA; CDR2 reads FQGTGA. The CDR3 bases are TGTGCCAGCAGCAAGCCGGGGGCCGGGAAGCTGTTTTTT. It codes for CASSKPGAGKLFF.

DNA for the CDR3: TGTGCCAGCAGATACCACTGTTTAGGGGCCTCGAACACCGGGGAGCTGTTTTTT. Its protein product is CASRYHCLGASNTGELFF. The V call is TRBV6-2 or TRBV6-3, the J call TRBJ2-2; a possible D gene is TRBD1 (5 bases). Germline V gene data show CDR1 as MNHEY and CDR2 as SVGEGT. The CDR3 totals 18 residues. V was cut by 6 bases and J by 0 bases, with 20 bases left in between.

This sequence joins TRBV29-1 and TRBJ2-5, with 9 bases aligning to TRBD2. Germline V gives CDR1 SQVTM, CDR2 ANQGSEA. V lost 8 bases to trimming and J lost 2 bases; unmatched junction nucleotides: 9. CDR3 length equals 14 residues. In nucleotides, the CDR3 is TGCAGCTTCGACTTAGCGGGAGAGCAAGAGACCCAGTACTTC. It is translated as CSFDLAGEQETQYF.

This clonotype appeared a single time. J is TRBJ1-1 and V is TRBV20-1, with D uncertain. The CDR3 extends over 13 amino acids. V was pared by 6 bases and J by 4 bases, with 15 bases between. Germline V CDR1 and CDR2: DFQATT, SNEGSKA (reference sequence). In DNA, the CDR3 is TGCAGTGCCCCGAGTTGGGAATGCACTGAAGCTTTCTTT. It codes for CSAPSWECTEAFF.

V usage is TRBV4-2 and J usage is TRBJ2-1; 13 bases align to TRBD2. Trimming took 6 bases from V and 9 from J; bases not matched to a gene: 8. The CDR3 contains 15 residues. Germline V gives CDR1 LGHNA, CDR2 YNFKEQ. CDR3 protein: CASSQWTSGGAEQFF. The CDR3 DNA reads TGTGCCAGCAGTCAATGGACTAGCGGGGGCGCTGAGCAGTTCTTC.

About this clonotype itself: One end of the junction is discordant with germline, which a read error may explain. The rearrangement links TRBV29-1 to TRBJ2-1; tentative D call: TRBD2 (6 bases). Germline assignment: CDR1 SQVTM and CDR2 ANQGSEA. There are 15 residues in the CDR3. The CDR3 here is CNVKLPAGPRDEQFF. The CDR3 DNA is TGCAACGTTAAGCTTCCGGCGGGACCCCGGGATGAGCAGTTCTTC.